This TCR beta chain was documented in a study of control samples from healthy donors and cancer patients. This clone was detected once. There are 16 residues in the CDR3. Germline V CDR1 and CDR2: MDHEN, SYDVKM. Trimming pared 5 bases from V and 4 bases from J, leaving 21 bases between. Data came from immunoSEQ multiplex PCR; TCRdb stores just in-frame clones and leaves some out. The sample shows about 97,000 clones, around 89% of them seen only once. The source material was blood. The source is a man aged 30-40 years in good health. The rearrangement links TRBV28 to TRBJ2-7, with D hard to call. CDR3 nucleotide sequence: TGTGCCAGCAGTCCCACACACACCGGAGCCCCATACGAGCAGTACTTC. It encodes CASSPTHTGAPYEQYF.